The TCR beta chain under discussion was sequenced for a study of T cell repertoires in cytomegalovirus infection. Whole-study context: Public TCR beta signatures marked donors with CMV infection and the matching HLA.

A single record per CDR3 protein comes from TCRdb applying MiXCR to the reads. The sample has 150,000 to 160,000 distinct CDR3 sequences, around 22% seen once. Whole-study findings and limits: Summed public TCR beta family frequency identified CMV carriers bearing the relevant HLA. CMV-specific HLA-C-restricted TCR beta clonotypes dominated the ex vivo response.

This clonotype was observed many times. Its antigen is as yet unknown. V was clipped by 3 bases and J by 2 bases; unmatched bases: 7. Looked up from germline, CDR1 is SGHTA and CDR2 is FQGNSA. The CDR3 covers 16 residues. The sequence was obtained from a human donor in good health (CMV status not recorded). Some clones in this sample may be carry-over from other donors' samples. J is TRBJ2-5 and V is TRBV7-2, with 9 bases fitting TRBD1. Specimen: PBMCs. The CDR3 DNA follows: TGTGCCAGCAGCTTCCGGACAGGGGCCCTACAAGAGACCCAGTACTTC. It codes for CASSFRTGALQETQYF.